These 5 T cell receptor beta chains were sequenced from one sample in a study of shared clonotypes between healthy human individuals. Here immunoSEQ multiplex PCR was the method, and the copy in TCRdb shows in-frame clones only, minus some. Of about 2,500,000 clones in the sample, 85% to 95% are singletons; the top ten hold roughly 0.14%. Sequencing was performed on naive CD4+ T cells sorted from blood. Subset noted: CD45RA+ positively selected. These receptors were taken from a man younger than 30 in good health.

J is TRBJ2-1 and V is TRBV6-1, with D perhaps matching TRBD1 (7 bases). V dropped 3 bases and J dropped 7 bases, with 16 bases sitting between them. The length of the CDR3 is 15 residues. Germline V gene data show CDR1 as MNHNS and CDR2 as SASEGT. The CDR3 spells CASSDGQAGRNEQFF. Here the CDR3 DNA reads TGTGCCAGCAGTGATGGACAGGCGGGACGGAATGAGCAGTTCTTC.

In regard to this clone: Other DNA sequences in the sample encode the same CDR3. This rearrangement joins TRBV5-1 to TRBJ2-5, with 10 bases lining up with TRBD1. Germline lookup yields CDR1 SGHRS and CDR2 YFSETQ. Germline trimming cut 4 bases from V and 2 bases from J; bases unmatched to any gene: 2. This CDR3 contains 14 residues. Written as DNA, the CDR3 is TGCGCCAGCAGCCGGGACAGGGGTCAAGAGACCCAGTACTTC. Translation gives CASSRDRGQETQYF.

The chain uses TRBV5-4 and TRBJ2-1, with 10 nucleotides matching TRBD2. The junction had 13 bases not matched to a gene; V was cut back by 3 bases and J by 10 bases. The CDR3 is made up of 16 amino acids. Looked up from germline, CDR1 is SGHNT and CDR2 is YYREEE (reference sequence). CDR3: CASSWATSGLLREQFF. The DNA of the CDR3 is TGTGCCAGCAGCTGGGCGACTAGCGGGCTCTTAAGGGAGCAGTTCTTC.

About this clone itself: The sample contains more than one DNA sequence encoding this CDR3. The chain employs TRBV28 and TRBJ1-1, with D uncertain. This CDR3 has 11 amino acids. Germline V lookup: CDR1 MDHEN, CDR2 SYDVKM. Trimming pared 7 bases from V and 1 base from J, leaving 4 bases between. CDR3 loop: CASTANTEAFF. The CDR3 coding sequence is TGTGCCAGCACAGCGAACACTGAAGCTTTCTTT.

The chain employs TRBV11-2 and TRBJ2-1; tentatively, D is TRBD1 (6 bases). The CDR3 runs to 15 residues. Trimming pared 5 bases from V and 6 bases from J, leaving 17 bases between. Germline V gene data show CDR1 as SGHAT and CDR2 as FQNNGV. The CDR3, as DNA: TGTGCCAGCAGCCCCCGGGACAACCTGGGCAATGAGCAGTTCTTC. Translation: CASSPRDNLGNEQFF.